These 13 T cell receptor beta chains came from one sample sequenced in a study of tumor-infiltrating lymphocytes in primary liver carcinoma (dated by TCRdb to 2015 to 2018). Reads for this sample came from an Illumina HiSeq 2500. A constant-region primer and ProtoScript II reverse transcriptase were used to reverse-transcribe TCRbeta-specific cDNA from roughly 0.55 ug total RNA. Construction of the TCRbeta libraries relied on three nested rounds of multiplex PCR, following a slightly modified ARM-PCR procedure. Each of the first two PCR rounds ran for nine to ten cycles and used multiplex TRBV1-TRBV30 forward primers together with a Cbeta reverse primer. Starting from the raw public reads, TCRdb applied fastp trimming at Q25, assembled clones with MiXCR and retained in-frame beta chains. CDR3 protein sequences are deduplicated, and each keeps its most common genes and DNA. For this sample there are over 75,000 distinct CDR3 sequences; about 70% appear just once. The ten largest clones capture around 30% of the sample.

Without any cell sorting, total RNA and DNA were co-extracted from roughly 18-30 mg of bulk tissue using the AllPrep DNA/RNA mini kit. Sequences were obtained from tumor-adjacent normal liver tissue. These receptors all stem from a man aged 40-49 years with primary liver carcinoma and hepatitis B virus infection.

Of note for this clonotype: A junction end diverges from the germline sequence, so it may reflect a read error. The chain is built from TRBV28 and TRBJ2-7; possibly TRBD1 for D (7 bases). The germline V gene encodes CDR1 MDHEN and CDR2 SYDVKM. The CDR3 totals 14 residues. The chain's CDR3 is CASTRGAGGYEQYF. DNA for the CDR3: TGTGCTAGCACCAGGGGGGCAGGGGGCTACGAGCAGTACTTC.

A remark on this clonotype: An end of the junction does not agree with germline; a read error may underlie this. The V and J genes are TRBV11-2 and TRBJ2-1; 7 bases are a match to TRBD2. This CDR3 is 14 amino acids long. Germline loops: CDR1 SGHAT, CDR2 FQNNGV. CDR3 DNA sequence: TGTGCCAACAGCTTAGGAGCGGGACACAATGAGCAGTTCTTC. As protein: CANSLGAGHNEQFF.

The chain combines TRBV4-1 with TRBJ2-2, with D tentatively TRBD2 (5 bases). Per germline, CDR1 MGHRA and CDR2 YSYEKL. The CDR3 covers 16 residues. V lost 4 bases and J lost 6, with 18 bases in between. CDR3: CASSLEEGLDPGELFF. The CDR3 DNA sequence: TGCGCCAGCAGCCTAGAAGAGGGTCTCGACCCCGGGGAGCTGTTTTTT.

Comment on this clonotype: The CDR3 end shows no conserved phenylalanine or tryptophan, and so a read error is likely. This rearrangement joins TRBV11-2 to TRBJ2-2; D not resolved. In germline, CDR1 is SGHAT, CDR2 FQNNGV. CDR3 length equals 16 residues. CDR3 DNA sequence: TGTGCCAGCAGCTCTAGGGTGGTAATGAACATCGGGGAGCTGTTTTAT. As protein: CASSSRVVMNIGELFY.

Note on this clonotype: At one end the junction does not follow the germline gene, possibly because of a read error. The CDR3 here is CANSATGEGEQFF. The CDR3 DNA is TGTGCCAACAGTGCTACAGGGGAGGGTGAGCAGTTCTTC. The chain employs TRBV6-1 and TRBJ2-1; D could derive from TRBD1 or TRBD2 (7 bases each). The CDR3 has 13 residues. Germline CDR1 MNHNS, CDR2 SASEGT.

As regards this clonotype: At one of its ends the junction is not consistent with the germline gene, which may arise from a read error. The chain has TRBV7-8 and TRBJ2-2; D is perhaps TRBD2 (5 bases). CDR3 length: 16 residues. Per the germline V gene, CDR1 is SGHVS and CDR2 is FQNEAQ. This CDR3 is CASSLESRINTGELSF. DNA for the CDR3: TGTGCCAGCAGCTTAGAATCCAGGATCAACACCGGGGAGCTGTCTTTT.

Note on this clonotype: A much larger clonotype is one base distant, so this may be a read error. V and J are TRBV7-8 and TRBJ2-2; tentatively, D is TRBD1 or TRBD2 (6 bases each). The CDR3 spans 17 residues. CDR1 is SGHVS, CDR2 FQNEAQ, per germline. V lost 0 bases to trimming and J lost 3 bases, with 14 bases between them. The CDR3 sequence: CASSLARRGVDTGELFF. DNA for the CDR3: TGTGCCAGCAGCTTAGCTCGGAGGGGGGTGGACACCGGGGAGCTGTTTTTT.

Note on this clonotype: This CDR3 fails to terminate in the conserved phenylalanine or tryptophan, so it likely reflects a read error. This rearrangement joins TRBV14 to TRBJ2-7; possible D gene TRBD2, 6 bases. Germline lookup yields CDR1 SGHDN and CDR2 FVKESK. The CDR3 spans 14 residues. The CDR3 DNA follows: TGTGCCAGCGGCCATCGGGACTTTGGGTACGAGCAGTACTTG. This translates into CASGHRDFGYEQYL.

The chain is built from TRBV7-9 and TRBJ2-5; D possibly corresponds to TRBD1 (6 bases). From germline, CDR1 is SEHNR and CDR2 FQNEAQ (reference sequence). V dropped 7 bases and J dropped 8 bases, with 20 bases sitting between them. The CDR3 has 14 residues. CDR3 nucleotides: TGTGCCAGCATCAAGGATCAGGGGACCGTTACCCAGTACTTC. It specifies CASIKDQGTVTQYF.

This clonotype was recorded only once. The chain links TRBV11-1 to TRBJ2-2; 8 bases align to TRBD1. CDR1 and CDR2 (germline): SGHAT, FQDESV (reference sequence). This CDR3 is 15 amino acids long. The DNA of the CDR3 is TGTGATAGCAGCCCGGACAGGGTGGGCACCGGGGAGCTGTTTTTT. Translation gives CDSSPDRVGTGELFF.

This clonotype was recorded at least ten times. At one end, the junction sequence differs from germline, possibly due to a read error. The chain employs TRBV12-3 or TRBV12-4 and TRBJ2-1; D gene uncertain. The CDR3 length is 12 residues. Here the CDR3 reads CAGRDKYNEQFF. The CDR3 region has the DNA TGTGCCGGCAGAGACAAATACAATGAGCAGTTCTTC.

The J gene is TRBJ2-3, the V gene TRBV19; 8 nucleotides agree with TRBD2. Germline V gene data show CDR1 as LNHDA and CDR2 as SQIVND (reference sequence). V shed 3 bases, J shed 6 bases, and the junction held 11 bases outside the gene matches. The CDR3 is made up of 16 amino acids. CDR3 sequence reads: CASSIPRGGNPDTQYF. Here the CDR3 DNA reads TGTGCCAGTAGTATCCCCCGGGGGGGGAACCCCGATACGCAGTATTTT.

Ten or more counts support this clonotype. The CDR3, as DNA: TGCAGCGCCCATACATCCTCCTACGAGCAGTACTTC. It is translated as CSAHTSSYEQYF. The chain carries TRBV29-1 and TRBJ2-7; the D is unclear. Germline CDR1 reads SQVTM; CDR2 reads ANQGSEA. The CDR3 runs to 12 residues. Trimming took 7 bases from V and 0 from J, leaving 10 bases between them.